These T cell receptor beta chains were read from a single sample in a study of STAT5B mutations in CD4+ large granular lymphocyte leukemia. The assay was immunoSEQ multiplex PCR, and TCRdb's table has in-frame clones only and misses some. This table holds under 40,000 clones, around 70% found once. The specimen was CD4+ T cells from blood buffy coats. The receptors stem from a human donor in good health. CDR3s include the opening cysteine and the closing phenylalanine or tryptophan.

V: TRBV14
J: TRBJ2-1
CDR3: CASSQAPGRASGYNEQFF

V: TRBV28
J: TRBJ1-3
CDR3: CASSLPGTMYF

V: TRBV18
J: TRBJ2-7
CDR3: CASSPLETYEQYF

V: TRBV7-2
J: TRBJ1-2
CDR3: CASSLGGQGRHYGYTF

V: TRBV7-9
J: TRBJ2-5
CDR3: CASSSSQTPQETQYF

V: TRBV14
J: TRBJ2-5
CDR3: CASSHRGGLGETQYF

V: TRBV11-2
J: TRBJ2-7
CDR3: CASSTHPGEQYF

V: TRBV19
J: TRBJ1-5
CDR3: CASRTAGGGISNQPQHF

V: TRBV19
J: TRBJ2-1
CDR3: CASSMEYNEQFF

V: TRBV30
J: TRBJ1-6
CDR3: CAWSTWGQASPLHF

V: TRBV25-1
J: TRBJ1-5
CDR3: CASSAPGGSQPQHF

V: TRBV20-1
J: TRBJ2-1
CDR3: CSARDLKEQFF

V: TRBV28
J: TRBJ2-1
CDR3: CASSSTGGAYNEQFF

V: TRBV11-2
J: TRBJ2-5
CDR3: CASRLRTSGGSRETQYF

V: TRBV27
J: TRBJ1-1
CDR3: CASRPSSASGAFF

V: TRBV2
J: TRBJ2-2
CDR3: CASSRQGLNTGELFF

V: TRBV7-9
J: TRBJ1-2
CDR3: CASSFALYGYTF

V: TRBV2
J: TRBJ2-5
CDR3: CASSGPNGETQYF

V: TRBV6-1
J: TRBJ1-2
CDR3: CASRRGNYGYTF

V: TRBV29-1
J: TRBJ1-2
CDR3: CSVVQGATYGYTF

V: TRBV30
J: TRBJ2-6
CDR3: CAWTLGGVGANVLTF

V: TRBV5-6
J: TRBJ2-1
CDR3: CASSFSGGTYNEQFF

V: TRBV5-1
J: TRBJ2-3
CDR3: CASSLEGRSTDTQYF

V: TRBV2
J: TRBJ1-3
CDR3: CASISGWSGNTIYF

V: TRBV7-6
J: TRBJ2-5
CDR3: CASSLLTSANQETQYF

V: TRBV6-1
J: TRBJ1-2
CDR3: CASSERTFYGYTF

V: TRBV6-5
J: TRBJ2-3
CDR3: CASSYSGVDTDTQYF

V: TRBV30
J: TRBJ2-5
CDR3: CAGAGWETQYF

V: TRBV5-4
J: TRBJ1-1
CDR3: CASSSQTGGLNTEAFF

V: TRBV5-1
J: TRBJ1-4
CDR3: CASSLGAQNEKLFF

V: TRBV2
J: TRBJ2-4
CDR3: CASSEGRTEVKNIQYF

V: TRBV6-5
J: TRBJ2-4
CDR3: CASSYTQGFGLDIQYF

V: TRBV7-2
J: TRBJ2-3
CDR3: CASSLSWAALNTQYF

V: TRBV30
J: TRBJ2-5
CDR3: CAIRRGGNQETQYF

V: TRBV15
J: TRBJ2-3
CDR3: CATSSPRGDRTDTQYF

V: TRBV21-1
J: TRBJ1-6
CDR3: CASSTKGGGPYSPLHF